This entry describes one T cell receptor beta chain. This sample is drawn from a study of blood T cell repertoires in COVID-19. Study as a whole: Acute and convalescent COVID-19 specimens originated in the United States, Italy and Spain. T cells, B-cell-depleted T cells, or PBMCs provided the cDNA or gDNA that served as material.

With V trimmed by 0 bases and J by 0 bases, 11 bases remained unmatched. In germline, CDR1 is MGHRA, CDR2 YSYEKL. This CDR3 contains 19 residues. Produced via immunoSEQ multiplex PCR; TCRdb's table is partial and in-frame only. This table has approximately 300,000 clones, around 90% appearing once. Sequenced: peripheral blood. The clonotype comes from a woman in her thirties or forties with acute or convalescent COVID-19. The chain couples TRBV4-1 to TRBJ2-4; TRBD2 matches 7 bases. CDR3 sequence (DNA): TGCGCCAGCAGCCAAGACGGTGGGAGCGGGGCCTTAGCCAAAAACATTCAGTACTTC. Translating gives CASSQDGGSGALAKNIQYF.